This TCR beta chain is drawn from a study of CD4+ T cells in melanoma. The repertoire was sequenced with immunoSEQ multiplex PCR; TCRdb's copy has only in-frame clones and lacks some. Here the sample spans under 20,000 clones, roughly three quarters being singletons. The CDR3 length is 18 residues. Worth noting for this clone: The antigen remains undetermined.

Whole-study findings and limits: In melanoma, neoantigen-specific CD4+ T cells reportedly differed in differentiation state.

The chain uses TRBV21-1 and TRBJ2-2; the table assigns TRBD2, which was not confirmed against the DNA. TRBV21-1 is listed as a pseudogene. The specimen sequenced was cells from a culture (not recorded whether cultured in vitro). The clonotype comes from a human donor with melanoma. CDR3 region: CASSKDRVQRGNTGELFF. The CDR3 DNA is TGTGCCAGCAGCAAAGATCGGGTCCAGCGGGGGAACACCGGGGAGCTGTTTTTT.